A single TCR beta chain is shown here with its context. Antigen unknown. Sequence at one end of the junction differs from germline and may be a read error. Until they underwent thyroid surgery, no patient had received any treatment. This sample stems from a study of metastatic and nonmetastatic thyroid tumors. At the level of the study: For malignant and benign thyroid patients, tumor or nodule tissue and blood were the sources whose repertoires were compared.

TCRdb re-analyzed the PCR reads through MiXCR. Among 39,000 or so clones, around a fifth were seen once, and the ten largest hold around 20%. Study findings and constraints: TCR beta diversity was reportedly significantly higher in malignant thyroid tumors than benign nodules, in blood and tumor.

Specimen: blood. The origin of this receptor is a female donor with papillary thyroid cancer or a benign thyroid nodule (not recorded which). Some clones in this sample may be carry-over from other donors' samples.

The CDR3 reads CASILYLTGDGYTF. The CDR3 nucleotides are TGTGCCAGCATTTTATATCTGACAGGGGATGGCTACACCTTC. This chain connects TRBV28 to TRBJ1-2; 8 positions match TRBD1. This CDR3 region has 14 residues. Germline CDR1 is MDHEN and CDR2 is SYDVKM.